The clone carrying this TCR beta chain has at least ten counts. The antigen is unknown. The data were taken from a study of T cells in Graves' hyperthyroidism and ophthalmopathy. The study, taken as a whole, reports: Most clonotypes that expanded in the thyroid above 0.001 also showed up in blood.

Absent ophthalmopathy progression within 18 months defined stable Graves' hyperthyroidism. Uncontrolled infection, other autoimmune disease, pregnancy or lactation led to exclusion. The V and J ends lost 2 bases and 4 bases respectively, with 17 bases between them. The CDR3 sequence is 16 residues long. Amplification targeted TCR beta CDR3 regions from RNA transcripts. HTBI primers drove first-round RT-PCR of the TCR CDR3. Each CDR3 protein is one row after TCRdb ran MiXCR on the multiplex PCR reads. The sample includes about 550,000 distinct CDR3 sequences, around 20% of them seen just once. The clonotype comes from a man aged 18 to 29 with Graves' hyperthyroidism. The chain has TRBV12-3 or TRBV12-4 and TRBJ1-2; perhaps TRBD1 as D (5 bases). Sequencing was performed on blood. The CDR3 loop reads CASSLSRGGGPYGYTF. In DNA form, the CDR3 reads TGTGCCAGCAGTTTATCGCGGGGGGGAGGCCCCTATGGCTACACCTTC.